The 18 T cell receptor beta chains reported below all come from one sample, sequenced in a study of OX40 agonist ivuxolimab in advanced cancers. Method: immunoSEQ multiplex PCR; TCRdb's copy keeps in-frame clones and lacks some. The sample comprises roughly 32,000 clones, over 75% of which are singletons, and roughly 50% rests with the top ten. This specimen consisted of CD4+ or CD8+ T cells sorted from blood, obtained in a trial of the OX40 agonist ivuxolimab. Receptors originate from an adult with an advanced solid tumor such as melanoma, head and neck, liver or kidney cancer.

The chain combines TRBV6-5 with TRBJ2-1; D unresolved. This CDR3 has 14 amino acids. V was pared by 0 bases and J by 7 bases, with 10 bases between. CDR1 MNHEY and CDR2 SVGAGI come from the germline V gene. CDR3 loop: CASSYSPRGNEQFF. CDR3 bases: TGTGCCAGCAGTTACTCCCCCCGTGGGAATGAGCAGTTCTTC.

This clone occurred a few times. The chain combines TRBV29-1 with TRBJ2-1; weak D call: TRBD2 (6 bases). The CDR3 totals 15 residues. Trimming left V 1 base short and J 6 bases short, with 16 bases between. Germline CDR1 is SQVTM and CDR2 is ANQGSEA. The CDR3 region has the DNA TGCAGCGTTGAAGCTGTAGCGGAGGATCGCAATGAGCAGTTCTTC. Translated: CSVEAVAEDRNEQFF.

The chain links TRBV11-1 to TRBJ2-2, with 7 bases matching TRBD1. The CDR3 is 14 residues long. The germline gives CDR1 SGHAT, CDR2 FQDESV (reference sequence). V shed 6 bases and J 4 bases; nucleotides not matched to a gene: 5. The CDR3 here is CASSSDRATGELFF. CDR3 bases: TGTGCCAGCAGTTCTGACAGGGCCACCGGGGAGCTGTTTTTT.

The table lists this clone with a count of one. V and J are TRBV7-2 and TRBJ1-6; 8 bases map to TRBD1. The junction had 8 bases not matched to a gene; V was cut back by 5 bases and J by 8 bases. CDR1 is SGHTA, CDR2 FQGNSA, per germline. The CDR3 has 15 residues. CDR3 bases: TGTGCCAGCAGCCTACGGACAGGGATGGATTCACCCCTCCACTTT. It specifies CASSLRTGMDSPLHF.

CDR3: CASSSAGLSGANVLTF. CDR3 DNA sequence: TGTGCCAGCAGTTCAGCAGGGCTCTCTGGGGCCAACGTCCTGACTTTC. V gene TRBV6-5 combines with J gene TRBJ2-6; TRBD1 might be the D (5 bases). Trimming stripped 4 bases from V and 0 bases from J, with 10 bases between. This CDR3 contains 16 residues. The V gene's germline CDR1 is MNHEY and CDR2 SVGAGI.

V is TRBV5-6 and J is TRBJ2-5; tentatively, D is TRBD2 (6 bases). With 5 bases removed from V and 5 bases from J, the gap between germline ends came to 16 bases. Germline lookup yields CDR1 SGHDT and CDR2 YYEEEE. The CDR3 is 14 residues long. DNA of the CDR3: TGTGCCAGCAGAACGGGGGAGTCGTCGGAGACCCAGTACTTC. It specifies CASRTGESSETQYF.

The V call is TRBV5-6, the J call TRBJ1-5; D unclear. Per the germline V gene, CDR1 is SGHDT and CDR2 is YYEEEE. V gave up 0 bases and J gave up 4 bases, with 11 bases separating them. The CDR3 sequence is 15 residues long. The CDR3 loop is CASSLVSMGNQPQHF. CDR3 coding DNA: TGTGCCAGCAGCTTGGTATCTATGGGAAATCAGCCCCAGCATTTT.

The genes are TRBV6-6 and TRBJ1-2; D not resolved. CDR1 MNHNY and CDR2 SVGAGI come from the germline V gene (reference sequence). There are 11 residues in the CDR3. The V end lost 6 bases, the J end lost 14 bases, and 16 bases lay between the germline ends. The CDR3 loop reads CASSQAGIGTF. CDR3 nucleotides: TGTGCCAGCAGCCAAGCCGGGATTGGGACCTTC.

Here the CDR3 reads CASSLGRTGTSNTGELFF. The CDR3 DNA follows: TGTGCCAGCAGCCTCGGGAGAACCGGGACGTCGAACACCGGGGAGCTGTTTTTT. The rearrangement links TRBV7-9 to TRBJ2-2; D possibly corresponds to TRBD2 (6 bases). The CDR3 spans 18 residues. The germline V gene encodes CDR1 SEHNR and CDR2 FQNEAQ (reference sequence). Deletions cut 5 bases from V and 0 bases from J, with 19 bases between.

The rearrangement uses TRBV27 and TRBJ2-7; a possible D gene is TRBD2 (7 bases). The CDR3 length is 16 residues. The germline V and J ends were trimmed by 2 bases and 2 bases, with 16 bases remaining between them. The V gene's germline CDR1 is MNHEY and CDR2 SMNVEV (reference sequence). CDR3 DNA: TGTGCCAGCAGTTTAAGTGGGGGCGGGGGCCCCTACGAGCAGTACTTC. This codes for CASSLSGGGGPYEQYF.

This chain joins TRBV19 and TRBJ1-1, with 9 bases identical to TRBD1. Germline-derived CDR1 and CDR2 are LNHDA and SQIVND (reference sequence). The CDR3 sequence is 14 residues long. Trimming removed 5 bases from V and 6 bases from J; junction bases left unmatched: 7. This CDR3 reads CASSVQGAGAEAFF. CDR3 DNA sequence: TGTGCCAGTAGTGTACAGGGGGCAGGGGCTGAAGCTTTCTTT.

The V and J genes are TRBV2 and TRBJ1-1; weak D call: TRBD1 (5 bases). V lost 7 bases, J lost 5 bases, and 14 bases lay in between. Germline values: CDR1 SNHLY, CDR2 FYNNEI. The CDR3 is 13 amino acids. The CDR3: CASKGPLGTEAFF. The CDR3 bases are TGTGCCAGCAAGGGGCCCCTTGGGACTGAAGCTTTCTTT. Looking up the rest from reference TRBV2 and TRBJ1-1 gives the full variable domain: EPEVTQTPSHQVTQMGQEVILRCVPISNHLYFYWYRQILGQKVEFLVSFYNNEISEKSEIFDDQFSVERPDGSNFTLKIRSTKLEDSAMYFCASKGPLGTEAFFGQGTRLTVV.

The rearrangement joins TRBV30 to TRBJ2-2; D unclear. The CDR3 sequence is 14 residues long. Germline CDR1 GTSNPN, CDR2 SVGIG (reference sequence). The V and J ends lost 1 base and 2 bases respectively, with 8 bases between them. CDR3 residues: CAWSGVSNTGELFF. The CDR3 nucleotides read TGTGCCTGGAGTGGGGTTTCCAACACCGGGGAGCTGTTTTTT.

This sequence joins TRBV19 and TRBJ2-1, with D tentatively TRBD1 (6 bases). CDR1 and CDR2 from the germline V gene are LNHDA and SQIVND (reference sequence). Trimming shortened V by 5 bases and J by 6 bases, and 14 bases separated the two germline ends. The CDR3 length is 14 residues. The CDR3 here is CASSLGAMGNEQFF. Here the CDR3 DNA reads TGTGCCAGTAGTCTGGGGGCCATGGGCAATGAGCAGTTCTTC.

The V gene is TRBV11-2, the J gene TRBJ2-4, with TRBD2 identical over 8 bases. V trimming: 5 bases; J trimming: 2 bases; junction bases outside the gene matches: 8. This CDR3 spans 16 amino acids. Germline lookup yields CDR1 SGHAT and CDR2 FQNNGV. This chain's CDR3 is CASSHGAGGPKNIQYF. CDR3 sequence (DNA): TGTGCCAGCAGCCACGGGGCGGGGGGACCCAAAAACATTCAGTACTTC. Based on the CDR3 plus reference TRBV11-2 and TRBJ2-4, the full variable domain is EAGVAQSPRYKIIEKRQSVAFWCNPISGHATLYWYQQILGQGPKLLIQFQNNGVVDDSQLPKDRFSAERLKGVDSTLKIQPAKLEDSAVYLCASSHGAGGPKNIQYFGAGTRLSVL.

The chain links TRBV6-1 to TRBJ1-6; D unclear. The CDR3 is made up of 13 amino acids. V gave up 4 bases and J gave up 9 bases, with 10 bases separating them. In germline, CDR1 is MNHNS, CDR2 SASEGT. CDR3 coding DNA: TGTGCCAGCAGTGCAACCGGGGTTTCACCCCTCCACTTT. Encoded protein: CASSATGVSPLHF.

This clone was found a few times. CDR3 sequence: CAISESGLYEQYF. The DNA of the CDR3 is TGTGCCATCAGTGAGTCGGGACTCTACGAGCAGTACTTC. V is TRBV10-3 and J is TRBJ2-7; TRBD2 is a possible D gene (6 bases). Germline V lookup: CDR1 ENHRY, CDR2 SYGVKD. This CDR3 comprises 13 residues. Trimming left V 0 bases short and J 3 bases short, with 6 bases between.

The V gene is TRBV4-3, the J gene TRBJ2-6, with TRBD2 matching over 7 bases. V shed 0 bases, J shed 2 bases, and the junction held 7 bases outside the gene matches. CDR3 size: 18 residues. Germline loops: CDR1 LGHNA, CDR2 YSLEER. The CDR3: CASSQEPAGNTGANVLTF. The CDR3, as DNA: TGCGCCAGCAGCCAAGAGCCAGCGGGGAATACTGGGGCCAACGTCCTGACTTTC.